This T cell receptor beta chain came from a study of cytomegalovirus exposure and HLA in healthy donors. Turning to the study itself: According to later analysis, the same platform produced the approximately 130 validation and approximately 700 first-cohort repertoires. Study results and caveats: According to the study, 150 to 200 TCR beta chains were cytomegalovirus-associated. Across donors, most TCRs were seen rarely, yet some public ones were widespread.

Comment on this clone: Its antigen is not identified.

In germline, CDR1 is SGHTA, CDR2 FQGNSA. Trimming at V came to 2 bases and at J to 5 bases, leaving 7 bases not matched to a gene. This CDR3 has 16 amino acids. The table came from immunoSEQ multiplex PCR; TCRdb's copy has only in-frame clones and leaves some out. The sample comprises some 250,000 clones, 85% to 90% of which are singletons, and roughly 0.4% rests with the top ten. The sequence was obtained from a woman in her late teens or twenties in good health and CMV-seronegative. The chain couples TRBV7-2 to TRBJ2-1; 9 bases are shared with TRBD2. The sequenced sample consisted of PBMCs. The CDR3 bases are TGTGCCAGCAGCTTAAGGCTAGCGGGGAGTAACAATGAGCAGTTCTTC. It specifies CASSLRLAGSNNEQFF.